This TCR beta chain was identified during a study of T cell responses to AZD1222 COVID-19 vaccine. Here immunoSEQ multiplex PCR was the method, and the copy in TCRdb shows in-frame clones only, minus some. This table holds just over 90,000 clones, 80% to 90% found once. This clone showed up just once. The V gene's germline CDR1 is SGDLS and CDR2 YYNGEE. Trimming stripped 3 bases from V and 7 bases from J, with 14 bases between. The CDR3 is 13 amino acids. This clonotype originated in an adult who received the AZD1222 COVID-19 vaccine. The chain employs TRBV9 and TRBJ2-7, with a tentative D call TRBD2 (5 bases). The specimen comprised peripheral blood, sampled 28 days after the second AZD1222 dose. DNA of the CDR3: TGTGCCAGCAGCGGGACCGGGATGGGTGAGCAGTACTTC. Translation: CASSGTGMGEQYF.